The 17 T cell receptor beta chains listed next were all sequenced from one sample in a study of radiotherapy plus CTLA-4 blockade in lung cancer. Sequenced by immunoSEQ multiplex PCR; TCRdb stores in-frame clones only, minus some. The sample lists tens of thousands of clones, approximately 91% occurring once. The source was peripheral blood, collected from a patient treated with radiotherapy plus ipilimumab. The receptor source for this set is a human donor with non-small cell lung cancer whose response to radiotherapy plus ipilimumab could not be evaluated.

This chain joins TRBV11-2 and TRBJ2-2; TRBD2 is a possible D gene (5 bases). V was clipped by 1 base and J by 7 bases, with 13 bases between them. The germline V gene encodes CDR1 SGHAT and CDR2 FQNNGV. The CDR3 contains 15 residues. DNA for the CDR3: TGTGCCAGCAGCTTAGTTAGTTCGGGGATCGGGGAGCTGTTTTTT. Translating gives CASSLVSSGIGELFF.

The chain couples TRBV6-5 to TRBJ2-1; TRBD2 agrees at 7 bases. With 5 bases clipped from V and 15 bases from J, the junction kept 13 bases outside the gene matches. This CDR3 has 13 residues. Germline V gene sequence: CDR1 MNHEY, CDR2 SVGAGI. The DNA of the CDR3 is TGTGCCAGCAGTCCGACTAGCCCGGGGTCGCTGTTCTTC. The encoded protein is CASSPTSPGSLFF.

V is TRBV18 and J is TRBJ1-1, with D possibly being TRBD1 (5 bases). Per the germline V gene, CDR1 is KGHSH and CDR2 is LQKENI. The V and J ends lost 3 bases and 4 bases respectively, with 18 bases between them. There are 16 residues in the CDR3. The chain's CDR3 is CASSPIALQGGTEAFF. CDR3 bases: TGTGCCAGCTCACCGATCGCCCTTCAGGGAGGCACTGAAGCTTTCTTT.

The V call is TRBV9, the J call TRBJ2-1; 11 bases map to TRBD2. The V segment lost 6 bases and the J segment 4 bases; nucleotides outside the gene matches: 6. The CDR3 is 15 amino acids. Germline V gene lookup returns CDR1 SGDLS and CDR2 YYNGEE. For the CDR3, the DNA is TGTGCCAGCAATAGACTAGCGGGACCGTACAATGAGCAGTTCTTC. It translates to CASNRLAGPYNEQFF. The whole variable domain, filled in from reference TRBV9 and TRBJ2-1, reads DSGVTQTPKHLITATGQRVTLRCSPRSGDLSVYWYQQSLDQGLQFLIQYYNGEERAKGNILERFSAQQFPDLHSELNLSSLELGDSALYFCASNRLAGPYNEQFFGPGTRLTVL.

With regard to this clone: The junction departs from the called germline gene at one end, perhaps through a read error. The chain employs TRBV5-3 and TRBJ2-1; 10 bases align to TRBD2. TRBV5-3 is classed as an ORF, of uncertain function. The CDR3 has 15 amino acids. CDR3 loop: CASSQGLAEYNEQFF. CDR3 DNA sequence: TGCGCCAGCAGCCAAGGACTAGCGGAATACAATGAGCAGTTCTTC.

This clone has a handful of counts. This chain connects TRBV19 to TRBJ2-7; D remains ambiguous. V was shortened by 3 bases and J by 3 bases, with 9 bases between the two germline ends. This CDR3 comprises 13 residues. Germline-derived CDR1 and CDR2 are LNHDA and SQIVND (reference sequence). CDR3 DNA: TGTGCCAGTAGTATCAACGGCGGCTACGAGCAGTACTTC. This gives the protein CASSINGGYEQYF.

The chain carries TRBV6-5 and TRBJ1-2; possibly TRBD1 for D (5 bases). V lost 0 bases and J lost 6, with 11 bases in between. CDR1 MNHEY and CDR2 SVGAGI come from the germline V gene. The CDR3 extends over 14 amino acids. Written as DNA, the CDR3 is TGTGCCAGCAGTTACTCGATAGGGGTAGATGGCTACACCTTC. As protein: CASSYSIGVDGYTF.

The chain has TRBV11-2 and TRBJ2-5, with 7 bases aligning to TRBD2. The CDR3 runs 17 residues. Germline V gives CDR1 SGHAT, CDR2 FQNNGV. Germline trimming cut 5 bases from V and 4 bases from J; bases unmatched to any gene: 16. In nucleotides, the CDR3 is TGTGCCAGCAGCGAATTTCATGGGTCGACGGGGGGAGAGACCCAGTACTTC. Protein: CASSEFHGSTGGETQYF.

This rearrangement joins TRBV5-8 to TRBJ2-1; D not certain. Trimming pared 0 bases from V and 5 bases from J, leaving 15 bases between. CDR3 size: 16 residues. Germline CDR1 reads SGHTS; CDR2 reads YDEGEE. CDR3 residues: CASSLGRRLLHNEQFF. CDR3 coding DNA: TGTGCCAGCAGCTTGGGACGGAGACTTCTTCACAATGAGCAGTTCTTC.

This chain links TRBV13 with TRBJ2-7, with 11 bases aligning to TRBD2. V trimming: 4 bases; J trimming: 6 bases; junction bases outside the gene matches: 5. The CDR3 runs 14 residues. Germline V gene lookup returns CDR1 PRHDT and CDR2 FYEKMQ (reference sequence). The CDR3 coding sequence is TGTGCCAGCAGCTCGCATAGCGGGGGGGCCGAGCAGTACTTC. Its protein product is CASSSHSGGAEQYF.

The genes are TRBV5-1 and TRBJ2-7, with TRBD1 as a possible D gene (6 bases). CDR1 and CDR2 (germline): SGHRS, YFSETQ. The CDR3 sequence is 15 residues long. V was cut by 3 bases and J by 2 bases, with 15 bases left in between. CDR3 in amino acids: CASSSGTPNPYEQYF. The CDR3 region has the DNA TGCGCCAGCAGCTCCGGGACACCGAACCCCTACGAGCAGTACTTC.

This chain links TRBV5-1 with TRBJ2-7, with 9 bases aligning to TRBD1. The junction had 7 bases not matched to a gene; V was cut back by 4 bases and J by 2 bases. Germline CDR1 and CDR2: SGHRS and YFSETQ. The CDR3 totals 15 residues. The CDR3 DNA sequence: TGCGCCAGCAGCCCCGACAGGGGGTCCACCTACGAGCAGTACTTC. It is translated as CASSPDRGSTYEQYF.

The chain uses TRBV10-3 and TRBJ2-1, with D possibly TRBD2 on 7 matching bases. This CDR3 is 15 amino acids long. V lost 2 bases and J lost 5, with 13 bases in between. CDR1 is ENHRY, CDR2 SYGVKD, per germline. CDR3 DNA: TGTGCCATCAGTGAGACTCTGCGGGGGCACAATGAGCAGTTCTTC. Its protein product is CAISETLRGHNEQFF.

The genes are TRBV11-2 and TRBJ1-1, with 9 bases that match TRBD1. J gave up 1 base and V 5 bases, and 8 bases lay outside the gene matches. The length of the CDR3 is 16 residues. Looked up from germline, CDR1 is SGHAT and CDR2 is FQNNGV. In nucleotides, the CDR3 is TGTGCCAGCAGCCTTTGGACAGGGGCCAAGAACACTGAAGCTTTCTTT. It is translated as CASSLWTGAKNTEAFF.

The gene calls are TRBV7-9 and TRBJ1-1; D possibly corresponds to TRBD1 (5 bases). V dropped 2 bases and J dropped 4 bases, with 17 bases sitting between them. Germline values: CDR1 SEHNR, CDR2 FQNEAQ (reference sequence). This CDR3 is 16 amino acids long. The CDR3 coding sequence is TGTGCCAGCAGCTTATCCCAGGGTTCGCTGAGCACTGAAGCTTTCTTT. It translates to CASSLSQGSLSTEAFF.

This chain uses TRBV6-5 with TRBJ1-1; a possible D gene is TRBD1 (5 bases). The CDR3 has 13 amino acids. V dropped 0 bases and J dropped 7 bases, with 9 bases sitting between them. Germline V gene lookup returns CDR1 MNHEY and CDR2 SVGAGI. CDR3 amino acids: CASSYSTVHEAFF. DNA for the CDR3: TGTGCCAGCAGTTACTCGACAGTTCATGAAGCTTTCTTT.

This chain connects TRBV6-5 to TRBJ1-5; the D is unclear. Trimming shortened V by 3 bases and J by 6 bases, and 12 bases separated the two germline ends. The germline V gene encodes CDR1 MNHEY and CDR2 SVGAGI. The CDR3 extends over 14 amino acids. For the CDR3, the DNA is TGTGCCAGCAGTTATCTCGGGATTTCTCAGCCCCAGCATTTT. Translation gives CASSYLGISQPQHF.